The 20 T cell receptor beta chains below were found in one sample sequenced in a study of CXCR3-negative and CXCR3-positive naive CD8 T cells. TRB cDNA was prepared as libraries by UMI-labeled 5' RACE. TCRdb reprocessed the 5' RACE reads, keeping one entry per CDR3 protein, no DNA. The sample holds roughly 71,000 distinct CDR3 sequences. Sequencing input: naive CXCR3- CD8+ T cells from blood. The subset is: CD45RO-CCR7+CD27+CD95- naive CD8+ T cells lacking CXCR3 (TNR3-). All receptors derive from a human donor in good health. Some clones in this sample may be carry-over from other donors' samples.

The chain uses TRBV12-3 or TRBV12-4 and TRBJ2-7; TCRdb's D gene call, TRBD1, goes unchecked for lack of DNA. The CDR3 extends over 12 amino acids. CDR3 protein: CDSSFLRDEQYF.

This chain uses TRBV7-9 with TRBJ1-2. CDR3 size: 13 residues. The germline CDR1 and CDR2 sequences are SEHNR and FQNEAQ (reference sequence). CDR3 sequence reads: CASSLVRGYGYTF.

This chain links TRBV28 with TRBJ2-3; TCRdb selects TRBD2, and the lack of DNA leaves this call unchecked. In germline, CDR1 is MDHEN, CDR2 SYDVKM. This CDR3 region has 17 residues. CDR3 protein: CASSFRWSGEGTDTQYF.

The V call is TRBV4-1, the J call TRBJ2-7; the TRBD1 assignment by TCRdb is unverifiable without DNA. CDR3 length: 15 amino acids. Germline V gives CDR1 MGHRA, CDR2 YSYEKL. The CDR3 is CASSQRDRESYEQYF.

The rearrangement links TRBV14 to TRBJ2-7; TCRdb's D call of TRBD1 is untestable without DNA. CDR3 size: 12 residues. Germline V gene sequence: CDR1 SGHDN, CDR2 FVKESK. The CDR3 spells CASNGDNHEQYF.

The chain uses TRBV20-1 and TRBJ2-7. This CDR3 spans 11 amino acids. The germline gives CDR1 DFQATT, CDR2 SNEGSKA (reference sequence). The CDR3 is CSAKDGYEQYF.

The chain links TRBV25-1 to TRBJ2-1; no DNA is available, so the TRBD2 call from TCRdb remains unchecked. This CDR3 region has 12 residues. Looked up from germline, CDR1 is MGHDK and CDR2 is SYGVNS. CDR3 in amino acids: CASSLRGLEQFF.

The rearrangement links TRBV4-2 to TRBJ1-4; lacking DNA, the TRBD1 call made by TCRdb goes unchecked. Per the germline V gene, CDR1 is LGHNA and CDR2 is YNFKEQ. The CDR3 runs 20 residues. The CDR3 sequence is CASSQDLGQGILSTNEKLFF.

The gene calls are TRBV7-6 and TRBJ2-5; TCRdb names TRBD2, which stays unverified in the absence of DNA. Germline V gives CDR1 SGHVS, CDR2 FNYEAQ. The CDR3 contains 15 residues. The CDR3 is CASSFTPEGQETQYF.

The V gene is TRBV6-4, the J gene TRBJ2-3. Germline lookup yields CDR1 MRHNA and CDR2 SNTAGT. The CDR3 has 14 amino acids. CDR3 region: CASSDSEGTDTQYF.

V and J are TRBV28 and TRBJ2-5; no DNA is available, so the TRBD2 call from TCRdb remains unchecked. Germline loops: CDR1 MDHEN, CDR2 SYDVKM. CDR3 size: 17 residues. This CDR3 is CASSPHGLAGGGGTQYF.

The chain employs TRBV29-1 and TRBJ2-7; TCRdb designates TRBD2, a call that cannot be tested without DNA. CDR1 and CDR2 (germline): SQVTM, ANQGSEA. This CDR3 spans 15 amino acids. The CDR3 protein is CSVGASGHSSYEQYF.

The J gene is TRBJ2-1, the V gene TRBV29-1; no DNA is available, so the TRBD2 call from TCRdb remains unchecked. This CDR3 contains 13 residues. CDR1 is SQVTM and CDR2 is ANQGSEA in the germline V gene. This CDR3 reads CSVDSGSGKGQFF.

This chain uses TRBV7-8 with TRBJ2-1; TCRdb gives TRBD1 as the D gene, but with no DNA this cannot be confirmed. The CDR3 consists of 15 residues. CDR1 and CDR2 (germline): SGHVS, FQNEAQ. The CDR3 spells CASSSRGQAYNEQFF.

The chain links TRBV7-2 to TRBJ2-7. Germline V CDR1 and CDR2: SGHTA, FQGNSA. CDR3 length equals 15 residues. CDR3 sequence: CASSLYHVGSYEQYF. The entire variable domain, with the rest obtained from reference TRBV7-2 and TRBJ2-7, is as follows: GAGVSQSPSNKVTEKGKDVELRCDPISGHTALYWYRQSLGQGLEFLIYFQGNSAPDKSGLPSDRFSAERTGGSVSTLTIQRTQQEDSAVYLCASSLYHVGSYEQYFGPGTRLTVT.

The chain's CDR3 is CASSYSYTSGRGTDTQYF. The chain combines TRBV6-2 or TRBV6-3 with TRBJ2-3; checking the TCRdb D call of TRBD2 is not possible without DNA. Germline V gene sequence: CDR1 MNHEY, CDR2 SVGEGT. The CDR3 contains 18 residues.

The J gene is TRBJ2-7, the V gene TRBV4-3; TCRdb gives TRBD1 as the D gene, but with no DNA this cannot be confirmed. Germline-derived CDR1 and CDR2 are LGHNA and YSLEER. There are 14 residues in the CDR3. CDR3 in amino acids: CASSQDRVGYEQYF.

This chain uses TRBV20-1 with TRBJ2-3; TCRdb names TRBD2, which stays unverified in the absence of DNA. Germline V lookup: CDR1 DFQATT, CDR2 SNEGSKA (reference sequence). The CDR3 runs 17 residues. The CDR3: CSARVRASGGLTDTQYF.

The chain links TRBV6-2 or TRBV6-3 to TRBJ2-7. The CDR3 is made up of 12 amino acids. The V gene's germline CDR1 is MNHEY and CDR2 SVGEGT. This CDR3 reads CASSYSSYEQYF.

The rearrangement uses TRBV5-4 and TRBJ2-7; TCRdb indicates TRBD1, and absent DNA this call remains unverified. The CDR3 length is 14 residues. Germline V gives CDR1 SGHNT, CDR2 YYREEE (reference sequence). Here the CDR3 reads CASRDADRTYEQYF.